This passage covers 28 T cell receptor beta chains from one sample sequenced in a study of regulatory T cells in long-lasting Graves disease. Building of the TCR beta libraries involved iRepertoire HTBI primers and Arm-PCR of CDR3 regions. TCRdb processed the multiplex PCR reads anew with MiXCR; each CDR3 protein has one entry. Of about 530,000 distinct CDR3 sequences in the sample, roughly a sixth were seen once. Described time point: newly diagnosed GD, antithyroid drugs for less than 3 months. TCR sequences were obtained from RNA taken from PBMCs. This same sample was also taken into another study, of T cells in Graves' hyperthyroidism and ophthalmopathy.

The sequencing here drew on peripheral blood mononuclear cells (PBMCs), taken at new diagnosis, from a patient treated with antithyroid drugs. The receptors derive from a woman aged 35-60 years with Graves disease.

This rearrangement joins TRBV5-1 to TRBJ2-1; D is perhaps TRBD2 (6 bases). This CDR3 contains 16 residues. Germline CDR1 is SGHRS and CDR2 is YFSETQ. The ends were cut back, 4 bases at V and 10 bases at J, with 24 bases in the middle. CDR3 sequence: CASSPGDLSGLREQFF. DNA of the CDR3: TGCGCCAGCAGCCCGGGGGATCTTTCAGGGTTGCGGGAGCAGTTCTTC.

With respect to this clonotype: Given a much more abundant clone one base away, this may be a read error. The chain uses TRBV12-3 or TRBV12-4 and TRBJ2-2; the D is unclear. There are 15 residues in the CDR3. DNA for the CDR3: TGTTCCAGCAGTTTACGGGTAGGGTCGACCGGGGAGCTGTTTTTT. Residues: CSSSLRVGSTGELFF.

Many counts were recorded for this clonotype. The rearrangement uses TRBV9 and TRBJ2-7, with D possibly called TRBD1 or TRBD2 (5 bases each). The V end was cut by 4 bases, the J end by 7 bases, with 21 bases between. Germline V gives CDR1 SGDLS, CDR2 YYNGEE. The CDR3 runs to 15 residues. The CDR3 region is CASSSLGTESGEQYF. The DNA for the CDR3 is TGTGCCAGCAGCTCTCTCGGGACGGAGTCGGGAGAGCAGTACTTC. The variable domain in full, with the rest retrieved from reference TRBV9 and TRBJ2-7, is DSGVTQTPKHLITATGQRVTLRCSPRSGDLSVYWYQQSLDQGLQFLIQYYNGEERAKGNILERFSAQQFPDLHSELNLSSLELGDSALYFCASSSLGTESGEQYFGPGTRLTVT.

This clonotype was observed a few times. The chain recombines TRBV12-3 or TRBV12-4 with TRBJ1-2; D gene unclear. This CDR3 has 14 residues. Trimming stripped 5 bases from V and 7 bases from J, with 17 bases between. The DNA for the CDR3 is TGTGCCAGCAGTCCCCAGTACAGCAATGGTGGCTACACCTTC. This gives the protein CASSPQYSNGGYTF.

This clonotype turned up a few times. The rearrangement links TRBV7-9 to TRBJ1-4, with D perhaps matching TRBD1 (5 bases). The V and J ends lost 5 bases and 8 bases respectively, with 15 bases between them. The CDR3 contains 14 residues. The germline CDR1 and CDR2 sequences are SEHNR and FQNEAQ (reference sequence). The CDR3 nucleotides read TGTGCCAGCAGCCGGGGGGGGTCTTGGGAAAAACTGTTTTTT. It encodes CASSRGGSWEKLFF.

This clonotype was observed a handful of times. J is TRBJ2-1 and V is TRBV29-1, with D hard to call. Germline V gene data show CDR1 as SQVTM and CDR2 as ANQGSEA. CDR3 length: 11 amino acids. V gave up 7 bases and J gave up 6 bases, with 10 bases separating them. The CDR3 here is CSGAWGNEQFF. The CDR3 DNA reads as TGCAGCGGCGCTTGGGGCAATGAGCAGTTCTTC.

This clonotype came up many times. The rearrangement joins TRBV2 to TRBJ1-4; weak D call: TRBD1 (5 bases). Trimming took off 3 bases at V and 8 bases at J, with 13 bases between the two ends. Germline V lookup: CDR1 SNHLY, CDR2 FYNNEI. The CDR3 spans 14 residues. The CDR3 here is CASSDPRAREKLFF. In DNA, the CDR3 is TGTGCCAGCAGTGACCCCAGGGCGCGAGAAAAACTGTTTTTT.

About this clonotype itself: Relative to the germline gene, one junction end is altered; a read error may explain this. The chain couples TRBV11-2 to TRBJ1-2; D perhaps matches TRBD1 (5 bases). Germline V gene lookup returns CDR1 SGHAT and CDR2 FQNNGV. The CDR3 is 13 residues long. The CDR3 here is CASSSAGWGGNDF. In DNA, the CDR3 is TGTGCCAGCAGCTCCGCGGGGTGGGGCGGCAATGACTTC. Full variable domain (rest looked up from reference TRBV11-2 and TRBJ1-2): EAGVAQSPRYKIIEKRQSVAFWCNPISGHATLYWYQQILGQGPKLLIQFQNNGVVDDSQLPKDRFSAERLKGVDSTLKIQPAKLEDSAVYLCASSSAGWGGNDFGSGTRLTVV.

This clonotype came up many times. The chain's CDR3 is CSAPSGDNEQFF. CDR3 in DNA: TGCAGTGCCCCCAGCGGGGACAATGAGCAGTTCTTC. This sequence joins TRBV20-1 and TRBJ2-1, with 7 nucleotides matching TRBD2. V dropped 6 bases and J dropped 5; count of bases not matched to a gene: 4. The CDR3 spans 12 residues. CDR1 is DFQATT and CDR2 is SNEGSKA in the germline V gene (reference sequence).

This clonotype was picked up many times. The chain carries TRBV28 and TRBJ1-2; a possible D gene is TRBD1 (5 bases). The ends were cut back, 10 bases at V and 8 bases at J, with 17 bases in the middle. Per the germline V gene, CDR1 is MDHEN and CDR2 is SYDVKM. The length of the CDR3 is 12 residues. The CDR3 nucleotides are TGTGCCATCCCGGACACGTCGGTAGGCTACACCTTC. Amino acid sequence: CAIPDTSVGYTF.

This clonotype was found many times. This chain connects TRBV27 to TRBJ2-1, with 10 nucleotides matching TRBD2. The CDR3 sequence is 16 residues long. Germline CDR1 MNHEY, CDR2 SMNVEV (reference sequence). J lost 2 bases, V lost 2 bases, and 3 bases had no gene match. The CDR3 protein is CASSLRSGGAYNEQFF. DNA of the CDR3: TGTGCCAGCAGTTTAAGGAGCGGGGGGGCCTACAATGAGCAGTTCTTC.

This clonotype was picked up many times. This chain connects TRBV27 to TRBJ2-5; D unresolved. This CDR3 contains 14 residues. Germline CDR1 reads MNHEY; CDR2 reads SMNVEV (reference sequence). The ends were cut back, 5 bases at V and 1 base at J, with 11 bases in the middle. CDR3 sequence reads: CASSPVRRQETQYF. CDR3 nucleotides: TGTGCCAGCAGTCCCGTCCGCCGCCAAGAGACCCAGTACTTC.

This chain links TRBV10-3 with TRBJ1-1; D not certain. The CDR3 is 13 amino acids. The germline gives CDR1 ENHRY, CDR2 SYGVKD. Trimming left V 1 base short and J 5 bases short, with 8 bases between. The CDR3 nucleotides read TGTGCCATCAGTGAGTTAGAAGTGACTGAAGCTTTCTTT. Protein product: CAISELEVTEAFF.

The chain recombines TRBV19 with TRBJ1-1; D unresolved. Deletions cut 3 bases from V and 3 bases from J, with 11 bases between. The CDR3 sequence is 14 residues long. Germline V gene sequence: CDR1 LNHDA, CDR2 SQIVND (reference sequence). The DNA of the CDR3 is TGTGCCAGTAGTATGAGGTTGGGTGACACTGAAGCTTTCTTT. Its protein product is CASSMRLGDTEAFF.

This clonotype was found many times. This chain connects TRBV10-3 to TRBJ1-2; weak D call: TRBD1 (6 bases). V lost 2 bases and J lost 6, with 13 bases in between. The CDR3 spans 14 residues. Germline-derived CDR1 and CDR2 are ENHRY and SYGVKD. The CDR3 DNA is TGTGCCATCAGTGAGCAGGGAGCAGGGGATGGCTACACCTTC. This gives the protein CAISEQGAGDGYTF.

The sample holds many counts of this clonotype. The chain is built from TRBV30 and TRBJ2-3, with D possibly being TRBD2 (5 bases). The CDR3 has 16 amino acids. V dropped 2 bases and J dropped 4 bases, with 19 bases sitting between them. Germline CDR1 reads GTSNPN; CDR2 reads SVGIG (reference sequence). The CDR3 region has the DNA TGTGCCTGGAGTTCTCCGGGGTCGGGGTCGGCAGATACGCAGTATTTT. Amino acids: CAWSSPGSGSADTQYF. Full variable domain (outside the CDR3, taken from reference TRBV30 and TRBJ2-3): SQTIHQWPATLVQPVGSPLSLECTVEGTSNPNLYWYRQAAGRGLQLLFYSVGIGQISSEVPQNLSASRPQDRQFILSSKKLLLSDSGFYLCAWSSPGSGSADTQYFGPGTRLTVL.

The chain joins TRBV12-3 or TRBV12-4 to TRBJ2-5, with 10 nucleotides matching TRBD1. Trimming cost V 6 bases and J 5 bases; bases outside gene matches: 9. This CDR3 has 15 residues. The CDR3 DNA sequence: TGTGCCAGCAGGCCCCCGGGACAGGGGAAGGAGACCCAGTACTTC. It is translated as CASRPPGQGKETQYF.

This clonotype has a count of ten or more. The rearrangement joins TRBV7-9 to TRBJ2-5; 10 positions agree with TRBD2. Trimming cost V 5 bases and J 4 bases; bases outside gene matches: 7. CDR1 SEHNR and CDR2 FQNEAQ come from the germline V gene (reference sequence). The CDR3 runs to 15 residues. CDR3 sequence reads: CASSPSGGAVETQYF. CDR3 bases: TGTGCCAGCAGCCCCAGCGGGGGGGCGGTAGAGACCCAGTACTTC. The variable domain in full, with the rest retrieved from reference TRBV7-9 and TRBJ2-5, is DTGVSQNPRHKITKRGQNVTFRCDPISEHNRLYWYRQTLGQGPEFLTYFQNEAQLEKSRLLSDRFSAERPKGSFSTLEIQRTEQGDSAMYLCASSPSGGAVETQYFGPGTRLLVL.

This rearrangement joins TRBV4-1 to TRBJ2-3; D gene ambiguous. V was trimmed by 2 bases and J by 2 bases, leaving 2 bases between them. The CDR3 sequence is 12 residues long. The germline V gene encodes CDR1 MGHRA and CDR2 YSYEKL. The chain's CDR3 is CASSQPTDTQYF. DNA for the CDR3: TGCGCCAGCAGCCAACCCACAGATACGCAGTATTTT.

V gene TRBV12-3 or TRBV12-4 combines with J gene TRBJ2-5, with D uncertain. The CDR3 has 14 residues. The V gene lost 8 bases and the J gene lost 11 bases, with 24 bases spanning the gap. The CDR3 nucleotides are TGTGCCAGCGCTCTTACTTGGGGAACAGTTGAGCAGTACTTC. As protein: CASALTWGTVEQYF.

The table lists this clonotype with many counts. V gene TRBV20-1 combines with J gene TRBJ2-7; D possibly matches TRBD1 or TRBD2 (6 bases each). Germline CDR1 is DFQATT and CDR2 is SNEGSKA (reference sequence). Trimming took off 0 bases at V and 7 bases at J, with 16 bases between the two ends. The CDR3 length is 14 residues. CDR3 in amino acids: CSARDPSGAGEQYF. CDR3 bases: TGCAGTGCTAGAGATCCGTCGGGGGCTGGGGAGCAGTACTTC.

This clonotype has just a few counts. The J gene is TRBJ1-5, the V gene TRBV20-1; 8 nucleotides line up with TRBD1. The CDR3 contains 15 residues. CDR1 and CDR2 from the germline V gene are DFQATT and SNEGSKA (reference sequence). V was pared by 4 bases and J by 5 bases, with 10 bases of the junction left unmatched. The CDR3 here is CSAIPRGQVYQPQHF. As DNA, the CDR3 is TGCAGTGCTATCCCCCGGGGACAGGTATATCAGCCCCAGCATTTT.

The chain uses TRBV28 and TRBJ2-1; the D gene could be TRBD1 or TRBD2 (7 bases each). Germline CDR1 reads MDHEN; CDR2 reads SYDVKM. The CDR3 has 12 amino acids. V lost 7 bases and J lost 14, with 18 bases in between. CDR3 region: CASTETPGGEFF. CDR3 nucleotide sequence: TGTGCCAGCACCGAAACCCCAGGGGGGGAGTTCTTC.

This clonotype has more than one count but fewer than ten. V usage is TRBV20-1 and J usage is TRBJ1-1, with a weak D call TRBD1 (5 bases). The CDR3 totals 11 residues. With 5 bases removed from V and 3 bases from J, the gap between germline ends came to 7 bases. Germline V gene sequence: CDR1 DFQATT, CDR2 SNEGSKA (reference sequence). CDR3 sequence (DNA): TGCAGTGCTGGGGGGTACACTGAAGCTTTCTTT. It translates to CSAGGYTEAFF.

V and J are TRBV11-2 and TRBJ1-2, with TRBD1 as a possible D gene (6 bases). The CDR3 loop spans 15 amino acids. Germline V gene sequence: CDR1 SGHAT, CDR2 FQNNGV. Trimming cost V 4 bases and J 4 bases, with 16 bases left between them. CDR3 coding DNA: TGTGCCAGCAGCTCGCCAAGGGGGTCCCTCTATGGCTACACCTTC. This codes for CASSSPRGSLYGYTF.

The rearrangement uses TRBV12-3 or TRBV12-4 and TRBJ2-1, with a possible D match to TRBD2 (7 bases). The CDR3 has 16 residues. V was trimmed by 5 bases and J by 13 bases, leaving 27 bases between them. This chain's CDR3 is CASSGLGGGRQETQFF. The CDR3 coding sequence is TGTGCCAGCAGTGGGTTAGGGGGGGGCCGTCAAGAAACCCAGTTCTTC.

This chain links TRBV5-1 with TRBJ2-2; D call uncertain. The CDR3 contains 14 residues. Trimming removed 4 bases at V and 1 base at J, with 8 bases between. The germline V gene has CDR1 SGHRS and CDR2 YFSETQ. The CDR3 is CASSHLKNTGELFF. The CDR3, as DNA: TGCGCCAGCAGCCACCTCAAGAACACCGGGGAGCTGTTTTTT.

This clonotype showed up just a few times. The chain couples TRBV7-2 to TRBJ2-5; 8 bases align to TRBD2. CDR3 length: 17 amino acids. V shed 5 bases, J shed 5 bases, and the junction held 16 bases outside the gene matches. The germline V gene encodes CDR1 SGHTA and CDR2 FQGNSA. The CDR3 loop is CASSPRSGAGVGETQYF. The CDR3 nucleotides are TGTGCCAGCAGCCCCCGAAGTGGAGCGGGGGTTGGTGAGACCCAGTACTTC.